This passage covers 24 T cell receptor beta chains from one sample sequenced in a study of early T cells in non-severe SARS-CoV-2 infection. TCRdb redid the calling of the 5' RACE reads with MiXCR, one entry per CDR3 protein. Of roughly 32,000 distinct CDR3 sequences listed, approximately 9.2% are singletons. Sequencing was carried out using whole blood. The source is an adult who was a healthcare worker with PCR-confirmed SARS-CoV-2 infection or an uninfected control (not recorded which).

This clonotype was counted at least ten times. The V and J genes are TRBV5-6 and TRBJ2-1; 9 bases agree with TRBD2. V lost 0 bases and J lost 11; bases outside the gene matches: 9. This CDR3 comprises 15 residues. Germline V gene data show CDR1 as SGHDT and CDR2 as YYEEEE. CDR3 DNA: TGTGCCAGCAGCTTGGTCAGCGGGGGGTGGAAGAAGCAGTTCTTC. It translates to CASSLVSGGWKKQFF. Together with reference TRBV5-6 and TRBJ2-1, the CDR3 gives the full variable domain: DAGVTQSPTHLIKTRGQQVTLRCSPKSGHDTVSWYQQALGQGPQFIFQYYEEEERQRGNFPDRFSGHQFPNYSSELNVNALLLGDSALYLCASSLVSGGWKKQFFGPGTRLTVL.

CDR3 amino acids: CASTADHGYTF. CDR3 bases: TGTGCCAGCACCGCGGACCATGGCTACACCTTC. The chain has TRBV6-2 or TRBV6-3 and TRBJ1-2, with unresolved D. The germline gives CDR1 MNHEY, CDR2 SVGEGT. Trimming took off 7 bases at V and 6 bases at J, with 9 bases between the two ends. This CDR3 comprises 11 residues.

This clonotype has at least ten counts. This chain's CDR3 is CASSLDTSLAYEQYF. CDR3 DNA sequence: TGTGCCAGCAGCTTAGATACAAGCCTAGCCTACGAGCAGTACTTC. The chain couples TRBV7-6 to TRBJ2-7; D remains unclear. Looked up from germline, CDR1 is SGHVS and CDR2 is FNYEAQ. Trimming took off 1 base at V and 2 bases at J, with 12 bases between the two ends. CDR3 length: 15 residues.

The CDR3 here is CASSNTGEEQYF. Here the CDR3 DNA reads TGTGCCAGCAGCAACACAGGGGAAGAGCAGTACTTC. This chain connects TRBV9 to TRBJ2-7, with 7 positions matching TRBD1. The CDR3 runs to 12 residues. Trimming removed 4 bases from V and 7 bases from J; junction bases left unmatched: 5. CDR1 and CDR2 (germline): SGDLS, YYNGEE.

By sample fraction, this clonotype is medium-sized (0.01 to 0.1%). The chain carries TRBV11-1 and TRBJ2-5, with D possibly TRBD2 on 5 matching bases. The germline V and J ends were trimmed by 5 bases and 5 bases, with 6 bases remaining between them. This CDR3 has 11 amino acids. Germline CDR1 is SGHAT and CDR2 is FQDESV (reference sequence). CDR3 bases: TGTGCCAGCAGCACGGGGGAGACCCAGTACTTC. Its translation is CASSTGETQYF.

The table lists this clonotype with a few counts. The rearrangement joins TRBV3-1 to TRBJ2-7; a weak D match, TRBD2 (5 bases). The CDR3 has 14 amino acids. Per germline, CDR1 LGHDT and CDR2 YNNKEL (reference sequence). V dropped 4 bases and J dropped 2 bases, with 12 bases sitting between them. CDR3 region: CASSPPDGTYEQYF. CDR3 bases: TGTGCCAGCAGCCCTCCCGACGGGACCTACGAGCAGTACTTC.

V usage is TRBV21-1 and J usage is TRBJ1-1. TRBV21-1 is marked as a pseudogene. This CDR3 comprises 15 residues. The CDR3 DNA reads TGTGCCAGCAGCAAAGCGCCCAAAAGGGACACTGAAGCTTTCTTT. Translating gives CASSKAPKRDTEAFF.

The rearrangement uses TRBV6-4 and TRBJ2-6; TRBD1 agrees at 7 bases. Germline CDR1 reads MRHNA; CDR2 reads SNTAGT. J lost 4 bases, V lost 7 bases, and 4 bases had no gene match. This CDR3 has 14 amino acids. The CDR3, as DNA: TGTGCCAGCAAAGACAGGGTCGGGGCCAACGTCCTGACTTTC. Translated: CASKDRVGANVLTF.

This clonotype was seen many times. V usage is TRBV7-2 and J usage is TRBJ2-6; D tentatively reads TRBD1 or TRBD2 (5 bases each). CDR1 is SGHTA, CDR2 FQGNSA, per germline. Between the trimmed V and J ends, which lost 6 bases and 2 bases, there was a span of 20 bases. The CDR3 contains 18 residues. The CDR3 loop is CASSFQNRGVAGANVLTF. CDR3 coding DNA: TGTGCCAGCAGTTTTCAAAATAGGGGAGTGGCTGGGGCCAACGTCCTGACTTTC.

This clonotype has ten or more counts. The V and J genes are TRBV4-3 and TRBJ1-1; D not certain. The CDR3 is 14 amino acids. Trimming took off 3 bases at V and 6 bases at J, with 14 bases between the two ends. Germline-derived CDR1 and CDR2 are LGHNA and YSLEER. CDR3 sequence reads: CASSQETEWSEAFF. The CDR3 DNA reads as TGCGCCAGCAGCCAGGAAACGGAGTGGTCTGAAGCTTTCTTT.

Notes on this clonotype: One base away lies a much larger clone, so this may be a sequencing read error. V gene TRBV11-1 combines with J gene TRBJ1-6; the D gene is possibly TRBD1 (6 bases). The ends were cut back, 7 bases at V and 7 bases at J, with 14 bases in the middle. CDR3 size: 14 residues. CDR1 and CDR2 from the germline V gene are SGHAT and FQDESV (reference sequence). The DNA for the CDR3 is TGTGCCAGCACCACTGGACAGCCAAATTCACCCCTCCACTTT. It codes for CASTTGQPNSPLHF.

This clonotype was seen repeatedly, ten times or more. The V and J genes are TRBV20-1 and TRBJ2-1, with D possibly being TRBD1 or TRBD2 (6 bases each). Germline V gene data show CDR1 as DFQATT and CDR2 as SNEGSKA (reference sequence). Trimming removed 6 bases at V and 3 bases at J, with 21 bases between. The CDR3 has 16 residues. CDR3 bases: TGCAGTGCCGCTATTAGAGGGGGAGGAAGCTACAATGAGCAGTTCTTC. Protein product: CSAAIRGGGSYNEQFF.

This clonotype was observed many times. V is TRBV18 and J is TRBJ1-6; TRBD1 aligns across 8 bases. Germline-derived CDR1 and CDR2 are KGHSH and LQKENI. The CDR3 is made up of 14 amino acids. V was clipped by 3 bases and J by 15 bases; unmatched bases: 10. The DNA of the CDR3 is TGTGCCAGCTCACCTGGACAGGGCCCCTCTGGCCTCCACTTT. Protein: CASSPGQGPSGLHF. Combining the CDR3 with reference TRBV18 and TRBJ1-6 gives the whole variable domain NAGVMQNPRHLVRRRGQEARLRCSPMKGHSHVYWYRQLPEEGLKFMVYLQKENIIDESGMPKERFSAEFPKEGPSILRIQQVVRGDSAAYFCASSPGQGPSGLHFGNGTRLTVT.

Ten or more counts support this clonotype. The CDR3, as DNA: TGTGCCAGCAGCCAGCTTTCGGCGGCTTCACCCCTCCACTTT. Residues: CASSQLSAASPLHF. The chain is built from TRBV4-2 and TRBJ1-6; D unresolved. This CDR3 contains 14 residues. V was shortened by 3 bases and J by 9 bases, with 12 bases between the two germline ends. The V gene's germline CDR1 is LGHNA and CDR2 YNFKEQ.

This clonotype rates as medium-sized. V is TRBV7-6 and J is TRBJ2-1, with 16 bases aligning to TRBD2. After removal of 3 bases from V and 9 bases from J, the junction contained 2 bases not matched to a gene. The CDR3 is made up of 15 amino acids. Germline lookup yields CDR1 SGHVS and CDR2 FNYEAQ. CDR3 in DNA: TGTGCCAGCAGCTTGGGGACTAGCGGGGGGGTTGAGCAGTTCTTC. Translating gives CASSLGTSGGVEQFF.

This clonotype was detected ten times or more. The chain combines TRBV19 with TRBJ1-5; D is unclear. Germline V CDR1 and CDR2: LNHDA, SQIVND (reference sequence). The CDR3 is made up of 15 amino acids. V lost 7 bases and J 1 base, leaving 14 bases between the germline ends. The CDR3 DNA sequence: TGTGCCAGTACCCCCTCCCCCGGGAGCAATCAGCCCCAGCATTTT. Its translation is CASTPSPGSNQPQHF.

This clonotype came up many times. This chain links TRBV24-1 with TRBJ2-7; unclear D gene. Germline CDR1 reads KGHDR; CDR2 reads SFDVKD. The CDR3 extends over 14 amino acids. V lost 5 bases and J lost 6, with 16 bases in between. CDR3 nucleotide sequence: TGTGCCACCAGTGGGAGAAATGGGGTCGGCGAGCAGTACTTC. It codes for CATSGRNGVGEQYF.

This clonotype was counted a single time. A much more abundant neighbour one base away suggests this may be a read error. The genes are TRBV7-2 and TRBJ2-3, with 8 positions matching TRBD2. There are 15 residues in the CDR3. The trim removed 6 bases at V and 1 base at J, leaving 6 bases unmatched. Germline V gene lookup returns CDR1 SGHTA and CDR2 FQGNSA. The CDR3 sequence: CASRNQRGCTDTQYF. CDR3 DNA sequence: TGTGCCAGCAGGAACCAGCGGGGGTGCACAGATACGCAGTATTTT.

This clonotype was detected a few times. V and J are TRBV30 and TRBJ1-2; D is perhaps TRBD1 (6 bases). Per germline, CDR1 GTSNPN and CDR2 SVGIG (reference sequence). The CDR3 contains 13 residues. V gave up 1 base and J gave up 8 bases, with 14 bases separating them. CDR3 protein: CAWSARQDGGYTF. For the CDR3, the DNA is TGTGCCTGGAGTGCAAGACAGGACGGCGGCTACACCTTC.

At least ten counts were recorded for this clonotype. The genes are TRBV7-9 and TRBJ1-1, with D possibly matching TRBD1 (6 bases). This CDR3 has 14 residues. Looked up from germline, CDR1 is SEHNR and CDR2 is FQNEAQ (reference sequence). The V end was cut by 2 bases, the J end by 2 bases, with 9 bases between. The CDR3 protein is CASSLRQANTEAFF. In nucleotides, the CDR3 is TGTGCCAGCAGCTTACGACAGGCAAACACTGAAGCTTTCTTT.

This clonotype was recorded many times. This sequence joins TRBV4-3 and TRBJ2-5, with D maybe TRBD1 (5 bases). V shed 4 bases and J shed 2 bases, with 11 bases lying between them. Per the germline V gene, CDR1 is LGHNA and CDR2 is YSLEER. The CDR3 sequence is 14 residues long. CDR3 region: CASSPQGHQETQYF. CDR3 DNA: TGCGCCAGCAGCCCCCAGGGTCATCAAGAGACCCAGTACTTC.

This clonotype was picked up many times. The genes are TRBV7-8 and TRBJ1-2; tentative D call: TRBD1 (6 bases). V lost 6 bases to trimming and J lost 0 bases, with 14 bases between them. The CDR3 consists of 15 residues. Germline V gene lookup returns CDR1 SGHVS and CDR2 FQNEAQ. The CDR3 region has the DNA TGTGCCAGCAGTTTGAGGGGGGGTTCTAACTATGGCTACACCTTC. This sequence encodes CASSLRGGSNYGYTF.

This clonotype was observed at least ten times. The chain uses TRBV2 and TRBJ1-1; no clear D gene. This CDR3 is 11 amino acids long. V lost 7 bases and J 6 bases, leaving 9 bases between the germline ends. Looked up from germline, CDR1 is SNHLY and CDR2 is FYNNEI. DNA of the CDR3: TGTGCCAGCACCATTAGGGCTGAAGCTTTCTTT. It yields the protein CASTIRAEAFF.

This clonotype was counted ten times or more. The chain recombines TRBV6-2 or TRBV6-3 with TRBJ2-1; D is unresolved. The CDR3 has 15 residues. CDR1 MNHEY and CDR2 SVGEGT come from the germline V gene. Trimming shortened V by 0 bases and J by 6 bases, and 12 bases separated the two germline ends. CDR3 amino acids: CASSYSRSRTNEQFF. CDR3 coding DNA: TGTGCCAGCAGTTACTCGAGGTCGCGTACCAATGAGCAGTTCTTC.